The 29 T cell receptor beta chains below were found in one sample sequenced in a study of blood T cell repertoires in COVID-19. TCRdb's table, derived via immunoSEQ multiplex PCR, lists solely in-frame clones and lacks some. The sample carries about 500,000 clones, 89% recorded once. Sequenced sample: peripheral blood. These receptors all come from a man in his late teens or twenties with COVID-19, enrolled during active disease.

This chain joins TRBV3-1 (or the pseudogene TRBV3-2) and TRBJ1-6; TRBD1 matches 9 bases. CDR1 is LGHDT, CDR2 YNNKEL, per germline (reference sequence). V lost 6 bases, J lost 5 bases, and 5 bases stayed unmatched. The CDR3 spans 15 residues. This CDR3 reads CASRPGDRDNSPLHF. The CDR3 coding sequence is TGTGCCAGCAGGCCAGGGGACAGGGATAATTCACCCCTCCACTTT.

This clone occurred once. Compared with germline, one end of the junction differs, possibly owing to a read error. The CDR3 sequence is CASSRLAGISSEQFF. CDR3 DNA: TGTGCTAGCAGCCGCCTAGCGGGAATCTCTAGTGAGCAGTTCTTC. The V gene is TRBV7-7, the J gene TRBJ2-1; TRBD2 matches 9 bases. The CDR3 covers 15 residues. Germline assignment: CDR1 SSHAT and CDR2 FNYEAQ (reference sequence).

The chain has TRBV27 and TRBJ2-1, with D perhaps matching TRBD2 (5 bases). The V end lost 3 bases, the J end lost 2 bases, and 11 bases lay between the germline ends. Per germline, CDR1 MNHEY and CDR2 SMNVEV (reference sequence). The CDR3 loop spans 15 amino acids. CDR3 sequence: CASSFREPAYNEQFF. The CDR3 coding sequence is TGTGCCAGCAGTTTTAGGGAGCCCGCCTACAATGAGCAGTTCTTC.

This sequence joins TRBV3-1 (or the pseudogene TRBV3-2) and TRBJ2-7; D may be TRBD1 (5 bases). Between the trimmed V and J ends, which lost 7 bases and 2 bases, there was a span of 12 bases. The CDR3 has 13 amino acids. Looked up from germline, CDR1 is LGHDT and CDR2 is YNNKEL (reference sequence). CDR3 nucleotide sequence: TGTGCCAGCACCGGATTGGGGCCCTACGAGCAGTACTTC. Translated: CASTGLGPYEQYF.

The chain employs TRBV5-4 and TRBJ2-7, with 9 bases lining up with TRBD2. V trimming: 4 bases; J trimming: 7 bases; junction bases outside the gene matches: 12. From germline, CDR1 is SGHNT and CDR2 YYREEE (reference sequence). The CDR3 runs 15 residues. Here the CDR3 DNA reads TGTGCCAGCAGCCCGAGACTAGCGGTCTTGGAGGAGCAGTACTTC. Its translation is CASSPRLAVLEEQYF.

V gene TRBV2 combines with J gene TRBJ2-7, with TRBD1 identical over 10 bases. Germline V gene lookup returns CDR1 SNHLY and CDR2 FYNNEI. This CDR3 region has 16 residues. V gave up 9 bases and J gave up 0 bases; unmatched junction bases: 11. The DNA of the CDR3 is TGTGCCAGTCGGGACAGGGGCTCTTTGGACTCCTACGAGCAGTACTTC. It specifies CASRDRGSLDSYEQYF.

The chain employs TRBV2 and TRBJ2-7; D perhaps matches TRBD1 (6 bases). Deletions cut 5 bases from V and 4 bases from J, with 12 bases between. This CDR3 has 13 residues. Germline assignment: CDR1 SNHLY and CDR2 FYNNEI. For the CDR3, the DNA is TGTGCCAGCAGTAACAGGGTCGGGTACGAGCAGTACTTC. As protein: CASSNRVGYEQYF.

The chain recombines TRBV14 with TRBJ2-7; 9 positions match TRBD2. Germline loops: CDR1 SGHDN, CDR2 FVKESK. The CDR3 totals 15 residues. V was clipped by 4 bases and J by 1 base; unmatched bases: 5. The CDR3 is CASSLTSGSSYEQYF. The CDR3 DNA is TGTGCCAGCAGCCTGACTAGCGGTTCGTCCTACGAGCAGTACTTC.

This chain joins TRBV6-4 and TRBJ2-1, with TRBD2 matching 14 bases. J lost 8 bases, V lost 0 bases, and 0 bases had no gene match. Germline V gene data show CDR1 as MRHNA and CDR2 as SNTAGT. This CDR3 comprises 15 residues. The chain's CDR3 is CASSDSTSGGDEQFF. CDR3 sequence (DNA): TGTGCCAGCAGTGACTCGACTAGCGGGGGGGATGAGCAGTTCTTC.

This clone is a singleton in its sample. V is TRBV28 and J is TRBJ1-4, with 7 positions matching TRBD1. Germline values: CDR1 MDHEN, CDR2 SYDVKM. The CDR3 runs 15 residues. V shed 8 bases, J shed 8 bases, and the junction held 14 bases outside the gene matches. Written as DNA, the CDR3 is TGTGCCAGCGGAACCGACAGGGTTGAGGAGGAAAAACTGTTTTTT. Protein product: CASGTDRVEEEKLFF.

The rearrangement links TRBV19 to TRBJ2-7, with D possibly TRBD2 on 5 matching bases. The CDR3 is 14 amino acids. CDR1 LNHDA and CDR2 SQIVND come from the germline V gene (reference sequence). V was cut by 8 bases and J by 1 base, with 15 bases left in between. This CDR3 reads CASSGNMASYEQYF. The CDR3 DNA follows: TGTGCCAGTTCGGGGAATATGGCGTCCTACGAGCAGTACTTC. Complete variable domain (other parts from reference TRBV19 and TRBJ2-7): DGGITQSPKYLFRKEGQNVTLSCEQNLNHDAMYWYRQDPGQGLRLIYYSQIVNDFQKGDIAEGYSVSREKKESFPLTVTSAQKNPTAFYLCASSGNMASYEQYFGPGTRLTVT.

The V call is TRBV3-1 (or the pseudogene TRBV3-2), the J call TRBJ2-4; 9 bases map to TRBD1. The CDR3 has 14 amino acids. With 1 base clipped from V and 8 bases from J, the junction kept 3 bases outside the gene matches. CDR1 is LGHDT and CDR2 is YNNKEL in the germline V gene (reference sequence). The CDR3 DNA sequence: TGTGCCAGCAGCCAAGGGACAGGGGAGGACATTCAGTACTTC. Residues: CASSQGTGEDIQYF.

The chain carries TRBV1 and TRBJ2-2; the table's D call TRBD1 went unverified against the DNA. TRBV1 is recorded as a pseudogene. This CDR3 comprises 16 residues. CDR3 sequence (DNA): TGCACCAGCAGCCAAGACAAAAGGGGCAGTAGCGGGGAGCTGTTTTTT. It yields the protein CTSSQDKRGSSGELFF.

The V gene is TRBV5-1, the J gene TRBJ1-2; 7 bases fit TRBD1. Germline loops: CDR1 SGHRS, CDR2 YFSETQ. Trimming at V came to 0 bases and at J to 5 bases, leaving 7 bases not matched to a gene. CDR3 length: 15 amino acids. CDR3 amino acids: CASSLDRGVGYGYTF. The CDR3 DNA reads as TGCGCCAGCAGCTTGGACAGGGGAGTTGGGTATGGCTACACCTTC. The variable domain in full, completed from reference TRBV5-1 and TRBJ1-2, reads KAGVTQTPRYLIKTRGQQVTLSCSPISGHRSVSWYQQTPGQGLQFLFEYFSETQRNKGNFPGRFSGRQFSNSRSEMNVSTLELGDSALYLCASSLDRGVGYGYTFGSGTRLTVV.

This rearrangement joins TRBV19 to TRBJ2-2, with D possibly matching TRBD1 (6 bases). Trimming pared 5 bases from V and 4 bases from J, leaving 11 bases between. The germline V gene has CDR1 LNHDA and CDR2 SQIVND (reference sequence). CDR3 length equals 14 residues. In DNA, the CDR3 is TGTGCCAGTAGTCGGGACAAATTCACCGGGGAGCTGTTTTTT. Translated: CASSRDKFTGELFF.

CDR3 bases: TGTGCCAGCAGCTCCCGGCCGGGGTTGGATCAGCCCCAGCATTTT. Encoded protein: CASSSRPGLDQPQHF. The V and J genes are TRBV7-6 and TRBJ1-5; no firm D call. CDR1 is SGHVS and CDR2 is FNYEAQ in the germline V gene. The CDR3 has 15 residues. The V end was cut by 4 bases, the J end by 5 bases, with 15 bases between.

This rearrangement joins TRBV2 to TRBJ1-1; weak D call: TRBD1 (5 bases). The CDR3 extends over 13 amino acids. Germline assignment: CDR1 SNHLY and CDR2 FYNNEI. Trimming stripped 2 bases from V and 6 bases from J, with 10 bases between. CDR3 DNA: TGTGCCAGCAGTGAAATGGGGGAGGCTGAAGCTTTCTTT. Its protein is CASSEMGEAEAFF.

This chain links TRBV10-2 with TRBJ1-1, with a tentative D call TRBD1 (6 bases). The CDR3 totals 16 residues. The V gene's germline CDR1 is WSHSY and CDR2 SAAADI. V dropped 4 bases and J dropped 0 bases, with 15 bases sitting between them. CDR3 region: CASSAFIGGMNTEAFF. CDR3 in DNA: TGCGCCAGCAGTGCCTTCATTGGGGGCATGAACACTGAAGCTTTCTTT.

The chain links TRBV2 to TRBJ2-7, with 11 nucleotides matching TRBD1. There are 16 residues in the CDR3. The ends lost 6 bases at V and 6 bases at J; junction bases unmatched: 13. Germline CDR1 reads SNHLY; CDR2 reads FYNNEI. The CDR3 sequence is CASRALPGQGGSEQYF. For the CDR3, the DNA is TGTGCCAGCAGGGCCCTACCGGGACAGGGGGGCTCCGAGCAGTACTTC.

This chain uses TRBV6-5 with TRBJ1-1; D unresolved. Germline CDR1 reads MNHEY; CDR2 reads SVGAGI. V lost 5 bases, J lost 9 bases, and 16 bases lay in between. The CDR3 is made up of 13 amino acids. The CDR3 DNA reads TGTGCCAGCAGTCCCCCCAGCGGGCGCCAAGCTTTCTTT. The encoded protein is CASSPPSGRQAFF.

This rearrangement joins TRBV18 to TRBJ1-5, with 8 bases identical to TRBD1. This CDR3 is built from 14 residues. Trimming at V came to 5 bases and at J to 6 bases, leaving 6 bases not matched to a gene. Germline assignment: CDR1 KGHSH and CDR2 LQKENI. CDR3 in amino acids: CASSRQGLGQPQHF. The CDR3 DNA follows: TGTGCCAGCTCAAGACAGGGGTTGGGTCAGCCCCAGCATTTT.

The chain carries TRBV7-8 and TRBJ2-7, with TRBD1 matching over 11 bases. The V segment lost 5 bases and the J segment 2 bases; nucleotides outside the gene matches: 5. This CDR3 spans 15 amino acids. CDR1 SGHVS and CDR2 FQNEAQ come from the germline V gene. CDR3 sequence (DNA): TGTGCCAGCAGCACGGGACAGGGGGGTCCCTACGAGCAGTACTTC. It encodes CASSTGQGGPYEQYF.

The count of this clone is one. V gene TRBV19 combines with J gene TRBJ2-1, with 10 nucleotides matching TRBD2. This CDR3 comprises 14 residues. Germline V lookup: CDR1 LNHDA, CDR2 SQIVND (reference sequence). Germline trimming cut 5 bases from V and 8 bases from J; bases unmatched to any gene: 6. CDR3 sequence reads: CASSRTSGNHEQFF. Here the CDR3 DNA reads TGTGCCAGTAGTCGTACTAGCGGGAACCATGAGCAGTTCTTC.

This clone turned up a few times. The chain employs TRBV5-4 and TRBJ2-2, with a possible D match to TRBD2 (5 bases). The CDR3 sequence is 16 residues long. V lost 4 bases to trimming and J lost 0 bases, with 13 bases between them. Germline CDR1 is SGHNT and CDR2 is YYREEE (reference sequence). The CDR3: CASSPGGGTNTGELFF. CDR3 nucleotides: TGTGCCAGCAGCCCGGGTGGAGGTACGAACACCGGGGAGCTGTTTTTT.

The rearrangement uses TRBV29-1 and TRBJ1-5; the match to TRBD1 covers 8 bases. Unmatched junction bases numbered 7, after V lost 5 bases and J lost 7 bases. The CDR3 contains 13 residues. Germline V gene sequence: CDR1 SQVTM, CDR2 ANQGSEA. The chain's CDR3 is CSVIGQGDQPQHF. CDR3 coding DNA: TGCAGCGTTATCGGACAGGGAGACCAGCCCCAGCATTTT.

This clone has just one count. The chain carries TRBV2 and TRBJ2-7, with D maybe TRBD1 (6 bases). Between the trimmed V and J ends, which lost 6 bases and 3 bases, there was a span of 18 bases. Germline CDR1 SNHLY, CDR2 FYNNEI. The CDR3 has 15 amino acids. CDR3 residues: CASRRVGDIDYEQYF. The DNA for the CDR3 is TGTGCCAGCAGAAGGGTTGGGGACATCGACTACGAGCAGTACTTC.

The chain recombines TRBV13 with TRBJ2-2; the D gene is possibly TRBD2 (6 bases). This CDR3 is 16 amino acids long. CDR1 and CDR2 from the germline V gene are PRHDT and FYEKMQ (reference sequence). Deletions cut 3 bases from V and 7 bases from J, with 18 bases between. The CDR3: CASSLGGMGPGGELFF. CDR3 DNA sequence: TGTGCCAGCAGCTTGGGCGGGATGGGCCCGGGCGGGGAGCTGTTTTTT.

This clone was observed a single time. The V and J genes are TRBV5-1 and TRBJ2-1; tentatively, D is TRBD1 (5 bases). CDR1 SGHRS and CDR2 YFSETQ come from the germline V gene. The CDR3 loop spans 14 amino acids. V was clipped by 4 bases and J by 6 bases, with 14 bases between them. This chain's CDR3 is CASSQQATANEQFF. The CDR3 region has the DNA TGCGCCAGCAGCCAACAGGCGACCGCCAATGAGCAGTTCTTC.

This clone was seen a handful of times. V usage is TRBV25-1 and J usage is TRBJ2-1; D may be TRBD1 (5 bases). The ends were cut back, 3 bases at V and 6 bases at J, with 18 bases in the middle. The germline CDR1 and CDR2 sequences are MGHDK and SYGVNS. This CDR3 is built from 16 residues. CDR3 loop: CASSEEGVGLFNEQFF. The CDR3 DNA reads TGTGCCAGCAGTGAGGAAGGGGTGGGCCTTTTCAATGAGCAGTTCTTC.